The 14 T cell receptor beta chains given below trace back to one sample, sequenced in a study of beta chain features in type 1 diabetes (dated by TCRdb to 2016 to 2018). The library was produced with the immunoSEQ multiplex PCR assay. The entire isolated RNA was reverse transcribed using the High Capacity cDNA Reverse Transcription Kit, and thus expressed TCRB transcripts were sequenced. Imported from immuneACCESS, the table was reduced by TCRdb to in-frame sequences with V and J called. These copies leave out some clones; in studies compared against another copy, an unresolved V gene accounts for under half, and the cause of the remainder is not known. The sample table records around 340,000 clones; less than 10% of these occur just once. Of the sample, more than 0.4% is held by the ten largest clones. The sequencing input was central memory CD4+ T cells from blood. The receptors shown here come from a woman aged 18-35 years in good health.

This clone came up a few times. The chain employs TRBV2 and TRBJ2-7; maybe TRBD1 (5 bases). The germline CDR1 and CDR2 sequences are SNHLY and FYNNEI. The CDR3 covers 14 residues. V lost 1 base to trimming and J lost 5 bases, with 12 bases between them. The CDR3 reads CASSEGTNSDEQYF. The CDR3, as DNA: TGTGCCAGCAGTGAAGGGACAAACTCGGACGAGCAGTACTTC.

The table lists this clone with a few counts. The gene calls are TRBV7-2 and TRBJ2-1, with TRBD2 matching over 9 bases. With 3 bases clipped from V and 4 bases from J, the junction kept 4 bases outside the gene matches. Germline CDR1 reads SGHTA; CDR2 reads FQGNSA. This CDR3 spans 15 amino acids. The CDR3 DNA sequence: TGTGCCAGCAGCTTGCGGACTAGCGCGTACAATGAGCAGTTCTTC. Translating gives CASSLRTSAYNEQFF.

This clone appeared a few times. V gene TRBV4-3 combines with J gene TRBJ2-5; D not certain. The germline V gene encodes CDR1 LGHNA and CDR2 YSLEER. The CDR3 runs to 13 residues. Trimming cost V 3 bases and J 5 bases, with 10 bases left between them. CDR3 protein: CASSQNIGETQYF. The CDR3 DNA reads as TGCGCCAGCAGCCAGAACATCGGGGAGACCCAGTACTTC.

This clone was seen repeatedly, ten times or more. The chain uses TRBV21-1 and TRBJ1-2. TRBV21-1 is labeled a pseudogene. This CDR3 has 11 amino acids. DNA of the CDR3: TGTGCCAGCAGTAGGGTGGGTGGCTACACCTTC. This encodes CASSRVGGYTF.

The V gene is TRBV5-1, the J gene TRBJ2-5; 11 positions match TRBD2. There are 15 residues in the CDR3. After removal of 0 bases from V and 5 bases from J, the junction contained 3 bases not matched to a gene. Germline CDR1 and CDR2: SGHRS and YFSETQ. The CDR3 nucleotides are TGCGCCAGCAGCTTGGGACTAGCGGGAATGGAGACCCAGTACTTC. Translation: CASSLGLAGMETQYF.

The chain is built from TRBV11-2 and TRBJ1-4; D is unresolved. Trimming removed 6 bases from V and 8 bases from J, with 4 bases in between. The germline V gene has CDR1 SGHAT and CDR2 FQNNGV. There are 10 residues in the CDR3. Here the CDR3 reads CASSGEKLFF. For the CDR3, the DNA is TGTGCCAGCAGTGGCGAAAAACTGTTTTTT.

This clone has a handful of counts. The genes are TRBV5-1 and TRBJ2-5; perhaps TRBD2 as D (7 bases). The CDR3 length is 13 residues. Trimming took off 6 bases at V and 4 bases at J, with 13 bases between the two ends. Germline CDR1 SGHRS, CDR2 YFSETQ. In nucleotides, the CDR3 is TGCGCCAGCACCCCGGGGGGCGGAGAGACCCAGTACTTC. Protein sequence: CASTPGGGETQYF. Full variable domain (remainder filled in from reference TRBV5-1 and TRBJ2-5): KAGVTQTPRYLIKTRGQQVTLSCSPISGHRSVSWYQQTPGQGLQFLFEYFSETQRNKGNFPGRFSGRQFSNSRSEMNVSTLELGDSALYLCASTPGGGETQYFGPGTRLLVL.

This clone was counted many times. The V call is TRBV7-2, the J call TRBJ2-3; tentatively, D is TRBD1 (5 bases). The V gene lost 1 base and the J gene lost 4 bases, with 9 bases spanning the gap. The CDR3 loop spans 14 amino acids. Per the germline V gene, CDR1 is SGHTA and CDR2 is FQGNSA. The CDR3 bases are TGTGCCAGCAGCTTAGTCGCAGGGCCAGATACGCAGTATTTT. Amino acids: CASSLVAGPDTQYF.

The chain has TRBV2 and TRBJ2-1, with 12 bases identical to TRBD2. The length of the CDR3 is 15 residues. V was pared by 6 bases and J by 4 bases, with 4 bases of the junction left unmatched. Per germline, CDR1 SNHLY and CDR2 FYNNEI. CDR3 in DNA: TGTGCCAGCAGAGCTGGACTAGCGGGATACAATGAGCAGTTCTTC. Encoded protein: CASRAGLAGYNEQFF. Full variable domain (rest looked up from reference TRBV2 and TRBJ2-1): EPEVTQTPSHQVTQMGQEVILRCVPISNHLYFYWYRQILGQKVEFLVSFYNNEISEKSEIFDDQFSVERPDGSNFTLKIRSTKLEDSAMYFCASRAGLAGYNEQFFGPGTRLTVL.

This clone was recorded a few times. The DNA for the CDR3 is TGTGCCAGCAGCGTATTCTCCGATCAAGGAATCTACAATGAGCAGTTCTTC. This gives the protein CASSVFSDQGIYNEQFF. J is TRBJ2-1 and V is TRBV9; D is unclear. CDR1 and CDR2 (germline): SGDLS, YYNGEE. The CDR3 has 17 amino acids. V dropped 1 base and J dropped 3 bases, with 17 bases sitting between them.

A few counts support this clone. This sequence joins TRBV6-1 and TRBJ1-1; D is perhaps TRBD1 (6 bases). V lost 6 bases and J 8 bases, leaving 13 bases between the germline ends. This CDR3 spans 12 amino acids. Germline-derived CDR1 and CDR2 are MNHNS and SASEGT. CDR3: CASRDTGPEAFF. As DNA, the CDR3 is TGTGCCAGCAGGGACACAGGGCCCGAAGCTTTCTTT.

This clone showed up just a few times. The chain combines TRBV28 with TRBJ2-7; D unresolved. Germline V gene sequence: CDR1 MDHEN, CDR2 SYDVKM. CDR3 size: 13 residues. With 3 bases removed from V and 1 base from J, the gap between germline ends came to 7 bases. The CDR3 coding sequence is TGTGCCAGCAGTTTGGTGTATTCCTACGAGCAGTACTTC. This codes for CASSLVYSYEQYF. Based on the CDR3 plus reference TRBV28 and TRBJ2-7, the full variable domain is DVKVTQSSRYLVKRTGEKVFLECVQDMDHENMFWYRQDPGLGLRLIYFSYDVKMKEKGDIPEGYSVSREKKERFSLILESASTNQTSMYLCASSLVYSYEQYFGPGTRLTVT.

This clone was seen ten or more times. The chain is built from TRBV14 and TRBJ2-3, with 8 bases aligning to TRBD2. V trimming: 5 bases; J trimming: 4 bases; junction bases outside the gene matches: 8. CDR1 SGHDN and CDR2 FVKESK come from the germline V gene. The CDR3 runs 15 residues. Written as DNA, the CDR3 is TGTGCCAGCAGCGCTCGACTAGCGTCAGCAGATACGCAGTATTTT. It encodes CASSARLASADTQYF.

This clone has at least ten counts. This rearrangement joins TRBV28 to TRBJ1-5, with D uncertain. V lost 2 bases to trimming and J lost 4 bases, with 6 bases between them. Germline loops: CDR1 MDHEN, CDR2 SYDVKM. This CDR3 comprises 13 residues. For the CDR3, the DNA is TGTGCCAGCAGTTTAAAGAGGAATCAGCCCCAGCATTTT. Translated, it gives CASSLKRNQPQHF.